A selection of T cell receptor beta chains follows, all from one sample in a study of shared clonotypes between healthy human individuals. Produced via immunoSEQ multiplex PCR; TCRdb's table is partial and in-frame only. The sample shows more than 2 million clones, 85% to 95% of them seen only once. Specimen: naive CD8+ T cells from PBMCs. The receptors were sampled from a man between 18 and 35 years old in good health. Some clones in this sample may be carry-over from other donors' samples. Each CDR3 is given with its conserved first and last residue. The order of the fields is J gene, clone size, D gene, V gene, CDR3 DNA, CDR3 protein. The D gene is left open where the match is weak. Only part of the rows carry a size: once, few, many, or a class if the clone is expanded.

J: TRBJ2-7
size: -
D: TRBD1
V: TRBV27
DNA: TGTGCCAGCAGTACTGGGGCGGGACAGGGGTTGTACGAGCAGTACTTC
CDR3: CASSTGAGQGLYEQYF

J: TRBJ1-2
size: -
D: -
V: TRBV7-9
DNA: TGTGCCAGCAGCTTAGGGCCAGGGGATAATAATGGCTACACCTTC
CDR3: CASSLGPGDNNGYTF

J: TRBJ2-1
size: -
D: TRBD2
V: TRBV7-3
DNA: TGTGCCAGCAGCTTAACGGCGGGAGGGCCCAATGAGCAGTTCTTC
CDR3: CASSLTAGGPNEQFF

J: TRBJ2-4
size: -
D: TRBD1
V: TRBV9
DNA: TGTGCCAGCAGCGAGGGGGACAGGGGTACTGACATTCAGTACTTC
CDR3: CASSEGDRGTDIQYF

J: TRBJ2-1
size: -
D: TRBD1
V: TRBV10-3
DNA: TGTGCCATCAGTGGCCCGGGACAGAGCTCCTACAATGAGCAGTTCTTC
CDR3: CAISGPGQSSYNEQFF

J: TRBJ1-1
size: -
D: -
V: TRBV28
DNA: TGTGCCAGCAGTTTATGGACTTTGAACACTGAAGCTTTCTTT
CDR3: CASSLWTLNTEAFF

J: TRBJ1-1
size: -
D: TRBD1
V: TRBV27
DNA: TGTGCCAGCAGATCCCCCCGACAGGGCCTGGGCACTGAAGCTTTCTTT
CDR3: CASRSPRQGLGTEAFF

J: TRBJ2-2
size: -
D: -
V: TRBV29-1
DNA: TGCAGCGTTGAAGGCGGCGCTGGGTCCGGTTTCACCGGGGAGCTGTTTTTT
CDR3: CSVEGGAGSGFTGELFF

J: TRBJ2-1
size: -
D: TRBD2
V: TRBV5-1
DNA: TGCGCCAGCAGCTTGTCCACTAGCGGGATTAATCATGAGCAGTTCTTC
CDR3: CASSLSTSGINHEQFF

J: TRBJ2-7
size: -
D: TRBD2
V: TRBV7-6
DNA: TGTGCCAGCAGCACTAGCGGGTTCTACGAGCAGTACTTC
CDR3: CASSTSGFYEQYF

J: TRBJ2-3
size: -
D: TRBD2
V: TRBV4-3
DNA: TGCGCCAGCAGCCCCTGGACTAGCGGTAAACGGGATACGCAGTATTTT
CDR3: CASSPWTSGKRDTQYF

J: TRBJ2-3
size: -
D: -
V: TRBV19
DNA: TGTGCCAGTAGTCCATGGATGGGCAGGCTCGGGGGTACGCAGTATTTT
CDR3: CASSPWMGRLGGTQYF

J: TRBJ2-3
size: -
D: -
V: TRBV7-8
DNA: TGTGCCAGCAGCTTACGCCGGGTGACAGGCCGCACAGATACGCAGTATTTT
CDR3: CASSLRRVTGRTDTQYF

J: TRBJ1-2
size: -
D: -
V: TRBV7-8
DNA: TGTGCCAGCAGCTTAGGAAGAGTAACTAACTATGGCTACACCTTC
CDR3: CASSLGRVTNYGYTF

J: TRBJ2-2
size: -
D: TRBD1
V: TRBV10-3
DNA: TGTGCCATCAGTCCAAGACAGGGCATAACGAACACCGGGGAGCTGTTTTTT
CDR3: CAISPRQGITNTGELFF

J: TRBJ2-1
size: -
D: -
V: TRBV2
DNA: TGTGCCAGCAGTGAAGTGGCCCTCTCCTACAATGAGCAGTTCTTC
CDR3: CASSEVALSYNEQFF

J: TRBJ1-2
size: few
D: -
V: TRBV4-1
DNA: TGCGCCAGCAGCCAATTTTTCGCAGGGGCTGACGGCTACACCTTC
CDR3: CASSQFFAGADGYTF